This TCR beta chain was obtained from a study of breast tumors, draining lymph nodes, adjacent tissues. Regarding the study as a whole: Tumor repertoires ranked between lymph nodes and nontumor tissue in diversity, with V and J gene preferences. Luminal-like breast cancer showed significantly higher tumor–nontumor repertoire similarity than basal-like. Findings are consistent with lymph node origin and intratumoral expansion of most tumor T cells.

This CDR3 is 12 amino acids long. J gave up 6 bases and V 9 bases, and 4 bases lay outside the gene matches. Germline V CDR1 and CDR2: WSHSY, SAAADI. Axillary draining lymph nodes of breast cancer patients supplied the node samples. To note about this clonotype: Its antigen is not identified.

TCRdb passed the multiplex PCR reads through MiXCR, listing each CDR3 protein once. This table has 150,000 to 200,000 distinct CDR3 sequences, about 33% appearing once. V is TRBV10-2 and J is TRBJ2-7; 11 nucleotides agree with TRBD2. Sequences were obtained from axillary lymph node tissue. This TCR derives from a female donor with breast cancer. Some clones in this sample may be carry-over from other donors' samples. CDR3 loop: CASSGGAIEQYF. In DNA form, the CDR3 reads TGCGCCAGTAGCGGGGGGGCAATCGAGCAGTACTTC.